This is a list of T cell receptor beta chains from one sample in a study of T cells in Graves' hyperthyroidism and ophthalmopathy. TCRdb fed the multiplex PCR reads into MiXCR, producing one record per CDR3 protein. There are under 300,000 distinct CDR3 sequences in the sample; approximately 26% occur only once, and about 25% lies in the top ten. The specimen sequenced was blood. The source of these receptors is a man aged 40-49 years with Graves' hyperthyroidism that later progressed to Graves' ophthalmopathy. The CDR3 runs from the conserved cysteine through the conserved F or W. D genes are given only for firm matches. Clone size is given for some rows only: seen once, a few or many times, or a class if the clone is expanded.

v_gene: TRBV27; abundance: many; d_gene: NA; j_gene: TRBJ1-1; CDR3aa: CASSLSYGMNTEAFF; CDR3nt: TGTGCCAGCAGTTTATCGTACGGCATGAACACTGAAGCTTTCTTT
v_gene: TRBV9; abundance: many; d_gene: NA; j_gene: TRBJ2-7; CDR3aa: CASSPGGFSYEQYF; CDR3nt: TGTGCCAGCTCCCCCGGTGGCTTTTCCTACGAGCAGTACTTC
v_gene: TRBV6-5; abundance: many; d_gene: NA; j_gene: TRBJ1-1; CDR3aa: CAISSNTEAFF; CDR3nt: TGTGCCATCTCGTCGAACACTGAAGCTTTCTTT
v_gene: TRBV29-1; abundance: medium-sized; d_gene: TRBD1; j_gene: TRBJ1-5; CDR3aa: CSASDRVGPQHF; CDR3nt: TGCAGCGCTTCAGACAGGGTTGGCCCCCAGCATTTT
v_gene: TRBV12-3/TRBV12-4; abundance: NA; d_gene: NA; j_gene: TRBJ1-1; CDR3aa: CASSEAGHYTEAFF; CDR3nt: TGTGCCAGCAGTGAGGCAGGACACTACACTGAAGCTTTCTTT
v_gene: TRBV20-1; abundance: many; d_gene: NA; j_gene: TRBJ2-5; CDR3aa: CSAGTDGETQYF; CDR3nt: TGCAGTGCCGGGACGGATGGAGAGACCCAGTACTTC
v_gene: TRBV6-5; abundance: many; d_gene: TRBD1; j_gene: TRBJ2-7; CDR3aa: CASSYSSPGQGYEQYF; CDR3nt: TGTGCCAGCAGTTATTCCTCGCCGGGACAGGGCTACGAGCAGTACTTC
v_gene: TRBV7-2; abundance: many; d_gene: NA; j_gene: TRBJ2-7; CDR3aa: CASSMDWGEQYF; CDR3nt: TGTGCCAGCAGCATGGATTGGGGCGAGCAGTACTTC
v_gene: TRBV6-5; abundance: many; d_gene: TRBD2; j_gene: TRBJ2-7; CDR3aa: CASSQLRTSGTYEQYF; CDR3nt: TGTGCCAGCAGCCAACTTCGGACTAGCGGAACCTACGAGCAGTACTTC
v_gene: TRBV20-1; abundance: NA; d_gene: TRBD2; j_gene: TRBJ2-7; CDR3aa: CSVLPGTSGSHSSYEQYF; CDR3nt: TGCAGTGTTCTCCCCGGGACTAGCGGGAGTCACAGCTCCTACGAGCAGTACTTC
v_gene: TRBV30; abundance: few; d_gene: NA; j_gene: TRBJ2-5; CDR3aa: CAWSVHRPTAQYF; CDR3nt: TGTGCCTGGAGTGTACATAGGCCCACGGCCCAGTACTTC
v_gene: TRBV6-2/TRBV6-3; abundance: many; d_gene: NA; j_gene: TRBJ2-7; CDR3aa: CASSYSGRIEQYF; CDR3nt: TGTGCCAGCAGTTACTCGGGGCGAATCGAGCAGTACTTC
v_gene: TRBV11-2; abundance: many; d_gene: NA; j_gene: TRBJ2-7; CDR3aa: CASSLGNSYEQYF; CDR3nt: TGTGCCAGCAGCTTAGGCAACTCCTACGAGCAGTACTTC
v_gene: TRBV7-3; abundance: many; d_gene: TRBD2; j_gene: TRBJ2-2; CDR3aa: CASRLQSGIVGELFF; CDR3nt: TGTGCCAGCAGACTCCAAAGCGGGATCGTCGGGGAGCTGTTTTTT
v_gene: TRBV30; abundance: NA; d_gene: TRBD2; j_gene: TRBJ2-2; CDR3aa: CAWSVLLAGPIAELFF; CDR3nt: TGTGCCTGGAGTGTACTTCTAGCGGGCCCCATTGCGGAGCTGTTTTTT
v_gene: TRBV11-2; abundance: NA; d_gene: NA; j_gene: TRBJ2-2; CDR3aa: CASSLGPIPNTGELFF; CDR3nt: TGTGCCAGCAGCTTAGGTCCCATACCGAACACCGGGGAGCTGTTTTTT
v_gene: TRBV11-2; abundance: many; d_gene: NA; j_gene: TRBJ1-2; CDR3aa: CASSLDPTGGGVYGYTF; CDR3nt: TGTGCCAGCAGCTTAGATCCAACAGGAGGAGGGGTTTATGGCTACACCTTC
v_gene: TRBV19; abundance: many; d_gene: TRBD1; j_gene: TRBJ1-5; CDR3aa: CASSVDRGYQPQHF; CDR3nt: TGTGCCAGTAGTGTGGACAGGGGGTATCAGCCCCAGCATTTT
v_gene: TRBV20-1; abundance: NA; d_gene: TRBD2; j_gene: TRBJ2-7; CDR3aa: CSVSFAGGTYEQYF; CDR3nt: TGCAGTGTTTCGTTTGCGGGAGGGACCTACGAGCAGTACTTC
v_gene: TRBV7-9; abundance: NA; d_gene: TRBD1; j_gene: TRBJ1-2; CDR3aa: CASSAGTDWDGYTF; CDR3nt: TGTGCCAGCAGCGCCGGGACAGACTGGGATGGCTACACCTTC
v_gene: TRBV6-1; abundance: NA; d_gene: TRBD2; j_gene: TRBJ2-5; CDR3aa: CASSDPGTSWETQYF; CDR3nt: TGTGCCAGCAGTGATCCCGGGACTAGCTGGGAGACCCAGTACTTC
v_gene: TRBV7-2; abundance: NA; d_gene: TRBD1; j_gene: TRBJ2-7; CDR3aa: CASSQGQGASYEQYF; CDR3nt: TGTGCCAGCAGCCAGGGACAGGGGGCATCCTACGAGCAGTACTTC
v_gene: TRBV12-3/TRBV12-4; abundance: many; d_gene: NA; j_gene: TRBJ2-7; CDR3aa: CASSRAVPSYEQYF; CDR3nt: TGTGCCAGCAGTAGGGCGGTACCCTCCTACGAGCAGTACTTC
v_gene: TRBV15; abundance: many; d_gene: NA; j_gene: TRBJ1-2; CDR3aa: CATSRTANYGYTF; CDR3nt: TGTGCCACCAGCAGAACAGCTAACTATGGCTACACCTTC
v_gene: TRBV13; abundance: NA; d_gene: NA; j_gene: TRBJ2-3; CDR3aa: CASSEIIPISRPSTDTQYF; CDR3nt: TGTGCCAGCAGCGAAATAATACCGATCAGTCGCCCTAGCACAGATACGCAGTATTTT
v_gene: TRBV20-1; abundance: few; d_gene: NA; j_gene: TRBJ1-1; CDR3aa: CSARDFRQHQNTEAFF; CDR3nt: TGCAGTGCTAGAGATTTCCGACAGCATCAGAACACTGAAGCTTTCTTT
v_gene: TRBV5-6; abundance: many; d_gene: NA; j_gene: TRBJ2-2; CDR3aa: CASIDGNTGELFF; CDR3nt: TGTGCCAGCATAGATGGTAACACCGGGGAGCTGTTTTTT
v_gene: TRBV6-1; abundance: many; d_gene: NA; j_gene: TRBJ1-3; CDR3aa: CASSEVPSRAGNTIYF; CDR3nt: TGTGCCAGCAGTGAAGTCCCGTCTCGTGCGGGAAACACCATATATTTT
v_gene: TRBV11-2; abundance: many; d_gene: NA; j_gene: TRBJ1-5; CDR3aa: CASSVNPRQPQHF; CDR3nt: TGTGCCAGCAGCGTTAATCCCCGTCAGCCCCAGCATTTT
v_gene: TRBV6-5; abundance: many; d_gene: TRBD2; j_gene: TRBJ2-2; CDR3aa: CASMLAGDSGELFF; CDR3nt: TGTGCCAGCATGTTAGCGGGAGACTCCGGGGAGCTGTTTTTT
v_gene: TRBV5-4; abundance: NA; d_gene: TRBD1; j_gene: TRBJ2-7; CDR3aa: CASSTGGQGHHEQYF; CDR3nt: TGTGCCAGCAGTACCGGAGGACAGGGTCATCACGAGCAGTACTTC
v_gene: TRBV6-1; abundance: many; d_gene: TRBD1; j_gene: TRBJ2-2; CDR3aa: CASSQRTGTGELFF; CDR3nt: TGTGCCAGCAGTCAAAGGACAGGGACCGGGGAGCTGTTTTTT
v_gene: TRBV10-3; abundance: many; d_gene: TRBD2; j_gene: TRBJ2-7; CDR3aa: CAISARDTSGTYEQYF; CDR3nt: TGTGCCATCAGTGCTAGGGATACTAGCGGGACCTACGAGCAGTACTTC
v_gene: TRBV6-2/TRBV6-3; abundance: many; d_gene: NA; j_gene: TRBJ2-7; CDR3aa: CASIPGERNSLTRYEQYF; CDR3nt: TGTGCCAGCATCCCTGGGGAGAGAAACTCTTTAACCCGCTACGAGCAGTACTTC
v_gene: TRBV24-1; abundance: once; d_gene: NA; j_gene: TRBJ2-5; CDR3aa: CATSDVKAGHETQYF; CDR3nt: TGTGCCACCAGTGATGTTAAAGCGGGACACGAGACCCAGTACTTC
v_gene: TRBV6-1; abundance: NA; d_gene: TRBD1; j_gene: TRBJ2-7; CDR3aa: CASISGQSYEQYF; CDR3nt: TGTGCCAGCATCTCGGGACAGTCCTACGAGCAGTACTTC
v_gene: TRBV6-1; abundance: NA; d_gene: TRBD1; j_gene: TRBJ1-2; CDR3aa: CASSPWTGGAGLDGYTF; CDR3nt: TGTGCCAGCAGTCCTTGGACAGGGGGCGCGGGGTTAGATGGCTACACCTTC
v_gene: TRBV6-1; abundance: many; d_gene: TRBD1; j_gene: TRBJ2-2; CDR3aa: CAAGQGPSNTGELFF; CDR3nt: TGTGCCGCAGGACAGGGGCCATCGAACACCGGGGAGCTGTTTTTT
v_gene: TRBV30; abundance: many; d_gene: NA; j_gene: TRBJ1-2; CDR3aa: CAWTRVYGYTF; CDR3nt: TGTGCCTGGACAAGGGTCTATGGCTACACCTTC
v_gene: TRBV27; abundance: many; d_gene: NA; j_gene: TRBJ2-5; CDR3aa: CASRRGRNQETQYF; CDR3nt: TGTGCCAGCAGAAGGGGACGCAACCAAGAGACCCAGTACTTC
v_gene: TRBV2; abundance: many; d_gene: TRBD1; j_gene: TRBJ1-1; CDR3aa: CASSELGDRDTEAFF; CDR3nt: TGTGCCAGCAGTGAACTTGGGGACAGGGACACTGAAGCTTTCTTT
v_gene: TRBV19; abundance: many; d_gene: TRBD1; j_gene: TRBJ2-5; CDR3aa: CASSTGQGETQYF; CDR3nt: TGTGCCAGTAGTACGGGACAGGGGGAGACCCAGTACTTC
v_gene: TRBV3-1; abundance: many; d_gene: TRBD1; j_gene: TRBJ2-7; CDR3aa: CASSRGPGQVKGGYEQYF; CDR3nt: TGTGCCAGCAGCCGAGGACCGGGACAGGTAAAGGGGGGCTACGAGCAGTACTTC
v_gene: TRBV20-1; abundance: NA; d_gene: NA; j_gene: TRBJ2-5; CDR3aa: CSASWTQYF; CDR3nt: TGCAGTGCTAGTTGGACCCAGTACTTC
v_gene: TRBV7-9; abundance: many; d_gene: TRBD1; j_gene: TRBJ2-7; CDR3aa: CASTSGGAFHEQYF; CDR3nt: TGTGCCAGCACCTCAGGGGGCGCGTTCCACGAGCAGTACTTC
v_gene: TRBV20-1; abundance: many; d_gene: NA; j_gene: TRBJ2-5; CDR3aa: CSARGLDSQETQYF; CDR3nt: TGCAGTGCTAGAGGGTTGGACAGCCAAGAGACCCAGTACTTC
v_gene: TRBV24-1; abundance: many; d_gene: NA; j_gene: TRBJ2-7; CDR3aa: CATSGGGAYEQYF; CDR3nt: TGTGCCACCAGTGGAGGGGGGGCCTACGAGCAGTACTTC
v_gene: TRBV6-2/TRBV6-3; abundance: many; d_gene: NA; j_gene: TRBJ2-7; CDR3aa: CASLSRDSTYEQYF; CDR3nt: TGTGCCAGCCTAAGTAGAGACAGTACCTACGAGCAGTACTTC
v_gene: TRBV18; abundance: many; d_gene: NA; j_gene: TRBJ2-7; CDR3aa: CASSPFPTGSTEQYF; CDR3nt: TGTGCCAGCTCACCATTTCCCACGGGTTCCACCGAGCAGTACTTC
v_gene: TRBV28; abundance: many; d_gene: NA; j_gene: TRBJ1-5; CDR3aa: CASSATGQPQHF; CDR3nt: TGTGCCAGCAGTGCCACGGGCCAGCCCCAGCATTTT